Listed below are T cell receptor beta chains from one sample, sequenced in a study of T cell responses to AZD1222 COVID-19 vaccine. The data were produced by immunoSEQ multiplex PCR, yet TCRdb's version contains in-frame clones alone and is incomplete. This table has 90,000 to 100,000 clones, around nine tenths appearing once. Sequences were derived from peripheral blood, sampled 28 days after the second AZD1222 dose. These receptors originate from an adult who received the AZD1222 COVID-19 vaccine. Each CDR3 is given with its conserved first and last residue. D genes are given only for firm matches.

cdr3_aa: CASRNIPAGNTIYF
cdr3_nt: TGTGCCAGTAGAAATATCCCCGCTGGAAACACCATATATTTT
d_call: -
v_call: TRBV19
j_call: TRBJ1-3

cdr3_aa: CASSSRQFASAEAFF
cdr3_nt: TGCGCCAGCAGCTCCCGACAGTTCGCGTCCGCTGAAGCTTTCTTT
d_call: -
v_call: TRBV5-1
j_call: TRBJ1-1

cdr3_aa: CATGTDGANYGYTF
cdr3_nt: TGTGCCACCGGGACAGATGGAGCTAACTATGGCTACACCTTC
d_call: TRBD1
v_call: TRBV27
j_call: TRBJ1-2

cdr3_aa: CASSESMGPLGYTF
cdr3_nt: TGTGCCAGCAGTGAAAGCATGGGCCCCCTTGGCTACACCTTC
d_call: -
v_call: TRBV2
j_call: TRBJ1-2

cdr3_aa: CASSPDSYYEQYF
cdr3_nt: TGTGCCAGCTCACCAGACAGTTACTACGAGCAGTACTTC
d_call: -
v_call: TRBV18
j_call: TRBJ2-7

cdr3_aa: CASSPGQSLNSPLHF
cdr3_nt: TGTGCCAGCAGTCCGGGACAGAGCTTAAATTCACCCCTCCACTTT
d_call: TRBD1
v_call: TRBV2
j_call: TRBJ1-6

cdr3_aa: CASSRRPNTEAFF
cdr3_nt: TGTGCCAGCAGCCGGCGGCCGAACACTGAAGCTTTCTTT
d_call: -
v_call: TRBV2
j_call: TRBJ1-1

cdr3_aa: CASSSLRQGGTHNEQFF
cdr3_nt: TGTGCCAGCAGCTCCCTAAGGCAGGGGGGAACGCACAATGAGCAGTTCTTC
d_call: -
v_call: TRBV7-2
j_call: TRBJ2-1

cdr3_aa: CASSMGQAYEQYF
cdr3_nt: TGCGCCAGCAGCATGGGACAAGCCTACGAGCAGTACTTC
d_call: -
v_call: TRBV5-1
j_call: TRBJ2-7

cdr3_aa: CSTSKGWGTGDGYTF
cdr3_nt: TGCAGCACTTCGAAAGGCTGGGGGACAGGCGATGGCTACACCTTC
d_call: TRBD1
v_call: TRBV29-1
j_call: TRBJ1-2

cdr3_aa: CASSPFSGNEKLFF
cdr3_nt: TGTGCCAGCAGCCCCTTCTCCGGTAATGAAAAACTGTTTTTT
d_call: -
v_call: TRBV7-2
j_call: TRBJ1-4

cdr3_aa: CASSRTDSPLHF
cdr3_nt: TGTGCCAGCAGCCGGACAGATTCACCCCTCCACTTT
d_call: -
v_call: TRBV5-4
j_call: TRBJ1-6